The rows below give T cell receptor beta chains drawn from one sample of a study of T cell repertoires in cytomegalovirus infection. MiXCR was run by TCRdb on the reads, yielding one entry per CDR3 protein. Of nearly 550,000 distinct CDR3 sequences detected, 16% appear once; the ten largest clones hold 24%. Sequencing input: CD8+ T cells from PBMCs. Receptors originate from a human donor in good health (CMV status not recorded). Some clones in this sample may be carry-over from other donors' samples. Each CDR3 is given with its conserved first and last residue. Fields, in order: D gene, J gene, V gene, clone size, CDR3 DNA, CDR3 protein. A D gene is named only where the DNA matches it firmly. Expanded clones get a size class; other rows say once, few or many, or leave the size out.

>TRBD1|TRBJ2-5|TRBV6-5|many
TGTGCCAGCAGTACAGGGACAGGGACCCAGTACTTC
CASSTGTGTQYF
>.|TRBJ1-1|TRBV28|many
TGTGCCAGCAGTTTCTACAGATCGGCTACCACTGAAGCTTTCTTT
CASSFYRSATTEAFF
>.|TRBJ2-2|TRBV11-2|.
TGTGCCAGCACCCTAGTGGGCGGGGAGCTGTTTTTT
CASTLVGGELFF
>.|TRBJ2-5|TRBV7-3|many
TGTGCCAGCAGCTTCCGCCCGGGGGAGACCCAGTACTTC
CASSFRPGETQYF
>.|TRBJ2-5|TRBV15|few
TGTGCCACCAGCAGAGATGGGAATGACCAAGAGACCCAGTACTTC
CATSRDGNDQETQYF
>.|TRBJ2-1|TRBV7-3|.
TGTGCCAGCAGCTTATATGGAATCACGAACAATGAGCAGTTCTTC
CASSLYGITNNEQFF
>.|TRBJ2-7|TRBV20-1|.
TGCAGTGCTAGAGATTTTGGAGACACTTCGAGCTCCTACGAGCAGTACTTC
CSARDFGDTSSSYEQYF
>TRBD2|TRBJ2-1|TRBV27|few
TGTGCCAGCAGTTATACTAGCGGAAGGGATGAGCAGTTCTTC
CASSYTSGRDEQFF
>TRBD2|TRBJ2-3|TRBV6-1|few
TGTGCCAGCAGTATACGGACTAGCGGGAGGACAGATACGCAGTATTTT
CASSIRTSGRTDTQYF
>.|TRBJ2-1|TRBV7-3|few
TGTGCCAGCAGCATCGACGGCCCGCCGGATGAGCAGTTCTTC
CASSIDGPPDEQFF
>.|TRBJ1-1|TRBV7-6|.
TGTGCCAGCAGCTTCAGGGGCCAAGCTGTGGACACTGAAGCTTTCTTT
CASSFRGQAVDTEAFF
>.|TRBJ2-2|TRBV30|.
TGTGCTTGGAGTGACAACACCGGGGAGCTGTTTTTT
CAWSDNTGELFF
>.|TRBJ2-1|TRBV5-1|many
TGCGCCAGCAGCTCGGGAGACCGAAATGAGCAGTTCTTC
CASSSGDRNEQFF
>TRBD2|TRBJ2-2|TRBV27|once
TGTGCCAGCAGCTCCGGACTAGCGTTAAACACCGGGGAGCTGTTTTTT
CASSSGLALNTGELFF
>TRBD2|TRBJ2-1|TRBV28|few
TGTGCCAGCAGCCCCAAGCTAGCGGCCGGGAATGAGCAGTTCTTC
CASSPKLAAGNEQFF
>.|TRBJ2-3|TRBV20-1|few
TGCAGTGCTAGAGATCCGGACACGCAGTATTTT
CSARDPDTQYF
>TRBD1|TRBJ2-2|TRBV28|many
TGTGCCAGCAGTTTCACAGGGGGCGCGAACACCGGGGAGCTGTTTTTT
CASSFTGGANTGELFF
>TRBD1|TRBJ2-1|TRBV4-1|many
TGCGCCAGCAGCCAAGAAGGACAGGTTCTCGCCAATGAGCAGTTCTTC
CASSQEGQVLANEQFF
>TRBD1|TRBJ2-7|TRBV11-1|many
TGTGCCAGCAGCTCGCATTCCGGGACAGGGGGATCTCTCGCCTACGAGCAGTACTTC
CASSSHSGTGGSLAYEQYF
>.|TRBJ1-1|TRBV2|many
TGTGCCAGCAGTGAAGCGCTTTCGGGGAAAACTGAAGCTTTCTTT
CASSEALSGKTEAFF
>.|TRBJ2-3|TRBV7-9|few
TGTGCCAGCAGCCGCCCCGAGGAGGGAGTTCTCACAGATACGCAGTATTTT
CASSRPEEGVLTDTQYF
>.|TRBJ1-4|TRBV7-3|few
TGTGCCAGCAGCTTAACAGGAGGGCGAGGTGAAAAACTGTTTTTT
CASSLTGGRGEKLFF
>TRBD1|TRBJ2-1|TRBV5-5|many
TGTGCCAGCAGCCCTGGACAGGGGATCGGCAATGAGCAGTTCTTC
CASSPGQGIGNEQFF
>.|TRBJ1-5|TRBV3-1|many
TGTGCCAGCAGCCAAGGAAGGGGCAGCAATCAGCCCCAGCATTTT
CASSQGRGSNQPQHF
>TRBD2|TRBJ2-1|TRBV4-2|many
TGTGCCAGCAGCCCGGGACTAGCGGGATTCAATGAGCAGTTCTTC
CASSPGLAGFNEQFF
>.|TRBJ1-5|TRBV28|many
TGTGCCAGCAGCTCGGGACGCAATCAGCCCCAGCATTTT
CASSSGRNQPQHF
>.|TRBJ1-5|TRBV2|.
TGTGCCAGCAGTGAGGTTTCGGGGGCGAATCAGCCCCAGCATTTT
CASSEVSGANQPQHF
>TRBD1|TRBJ1-1|TRBV19|.
TGTGCCACCTTAGGACAGGGGGCCTCTGAAGCTTTCTTT
CATLGQGASEAFF
>TRBD2|TRBJ2-1|TRBV7-4|.
TGTGCCAGCAGCCAGACCGGGACTAGCTTCAATGAGCAGTTCTTC
CASSQTGTSFNEQFF
>.|TRBJ2-3|TRBV6-4|.
TGTGCCAGCAGGGCAGGGGACTTACACACAGATACGCAGTATTTT
CASRAGDLHTDTQYF
>.|TRBJ2-1|TRBV19|.
TGTGCCAGTAGTATAGCTGCGGGTGAGCAGTTCTTC
CASSIAAGEQFF
>.|TRBJ2-5|TRBV9|.
TGTGCCAGCACCCCTGGAGGGGGGGCGAAGACCCAGTACTTC
CASTPGGGAKTQYF
>.|TRBJ1-3|TRBV18|few
TGTGCCAGCTCACACCTGGAGGAAGATGCTAGCTCTGGAAACACCATATATTTT
CASSHLEEDASSGNTIYF
>.|TRBJ2-7|TRBV4-1|many
TGCGCCAGCAGCCAAGGGACGGGAATCTCCTACGAGCAGTACTTC
CASSQGTGISYEQYF
>.|TRBJ2-1|TRBV15|.
TGTGCCACCAGCGCCGGGACCGAATACAATGAGCAGTTCTTC
CATSAGTEYNEQFF
>.|TRBJ1-5|TRBV20-1|.
TGCAGTGCTAGTTGGGGGGGGGGTAATAAACAGCCCCAGCATTTT
CSASWGGGNKQPQHF
>TRBD2|TRBJ2-7|TRBV28|.
TGTGCCAGCAGTTTATTTCTAGCGGACCCCTACGAGCAGTACTTC
CASSLFLADPYEQYF
>TRBD2|TRBJ2-5|TRBV12-3/TRBV12-4|many
TGTGCCAGCAGCCTCCTGGCGGGAGGTCTCCGACAAGAGACCCAGTACTTC
CASSLLAGGLRQETQYF
>TRBD1|TRBJ2-3|TRBV18|few
TGTGCCAGCTCAGTACAGTGGGACAGGAGATCAGATACGCAGTATTTT
CASSVQWDRRSDTQYF
>.|TRBJ2-5|TRBV5-1|once
TGCGCCAGCAGATGGGGAGACTCCCAAGAGACCCAGTACTTC
CASRWGDSQETQYF
>.|TRBJ1-1|TRBV7-9|many
TGTGCCAGCAGCGTAAACCGGGACAACAAGGTCGGAGCTTTCTTT
CASSVNRDNKVGAFF
>.|TRBJ2-4|TRBV12-3/TRBV12-4|.
TGTGCCAGCAGTTTGGAGATATCTGGGGGCTTCCCCAAAAACATTCAGTACTTC
CASSLEISGGFPKNIQYF
>TRBD2|TRBJ2-3|TRBV7-6|.
TGTGCCAGCAGCTTAGGCCGGACTAGCGGGACGGTTTTT
CASSLGRTSGTVF
>.|TRBJ1-2|TRBV6-5|few
TGTGCCAGCAGTTACTCGGAGGGGCCCAATGGCTACACCTTC
CASSYSEGPNGYTF
>TRBD2|TRBJ2-5|TRBV3-1|.
TGTGCCAGCAGCCAAGACCCTAGCGGGGGGTTGGGGGAGACCCAGTACTTC
CASSQDPSGGLGETQYF
>.|TRBJ2-7|TRBV7-9|many
TGTGCCAGCAGCTTACCGGGGCCCTTCTACGAGCAGTACTTC
CASSLPGPFYEQYF
>.|TRBJ1-4|TRBV6-5|many
TGTGCCAGCAGTTACTCTTACTCTGAAAACCTGTTTTTT
CASSYSYSENLFF
>TRBD1|TRBJ2-5|TRBV13|.
TGTGCCAGCAGCCACGCCGGGACAGCACAAGAGACCCAGTACTTC
CASSHAGTAQETQYF
>.|TRBJ2-7|TRBV12-3/TRBV12-4|.
TGTGCCAGCAGCCCATCGTCGGGGATCGAGCAGTACTTC
CASSPSSGIEQYF
>.|TRBJ2-2|TRBV27|many
TGTGCCAGCGCAAACGGGATGTTCGGGGAGCTGTTTTTT
CASANGMFGELFF
>.|TRBJ1-5|TRBV7-8|many
TGTGCCAGCAGCTTAGGGACCCGGATTAGCAATCAGCCCCAGCATTTT
CASSLGTRISNQPQHF
>TRBD2|TRBJ2-7|TRBV5-6|few
TGTGCCAGCAGCACGTCTCCGGGACTAGCGGTTTCCTACGAGCAGTACTTC
CASSTSPGLAVSYEQYF
>.|TRBJ2-7|TRBV3-1|.
TGTGCCAGCAGCCAACTAGCGCATACCTACGAGCAGTACTTC
CASSQLAHTYEQYF